Each of the 4 T cell receptor beta chains below was sequenced from the same sample in a study of blood T cell repertoires in COVID-19. The table came from immunoSEQ multiplex PCR; TCRdb's copy has only in-frame clones and leaves some out. The table lists 300,000 to 450,000 clones, 89% of them singletons. Specimen: peripheral blood. These TCRs come from a woman aged 30 to 39 with COVID-19, enrolled during active disease.

The chain has TRBV7-2 and TRBJ2-1, with 7 bases aligning to TRBD2. Germline trimming cut 3 bases from V and 3 bases from J; bases unmatched to any gene: 5. CDR3 size: 15 residues. In germline, CDR1 is SGHTA, CDR2 FQGNSA. In DNA form, the CDR3 reads TGTGCCAGCAGCTTTAGGACTAGGGACTACAATGAGCAGTTCTTC. Translation gives CASSFRTRDYNEQFF.

V usage is TRBV18 and J usage is TRBJ2-7; 7 bases fit TRBD2. This CDR3 is 14 amino acids long. V shed 4 bases, J shed 0 bases, and the junction held 3 bases outside the gene matches. The germline CDR1 and CDR2 sequences are KGHSH and LQKENI. The CDR3 nucleotides read TGTGCCAGCTCACGCGGGGGAACCTCCTACGAGCAGTACTTC. It yields the protein CASSRGGTSYEQYF.

A word on this clone: The same CDR3 is also encoded by other DNA sequences in this sample. This rearrangement joins TRBV3-1 (or the pseudogene TRBV3-2) to TRBJ2-3; perhaps TRBD2 as D (6 bases). Germline V gene lookup returns CDR1 LGHDT and CDR2 YNNKEL (reference sequence). Between the trimmed V and J ends, which lost 0 bases and 3 bases, there was a span of 10 bases. The CDR3 length is 15 residues. The CDR3 spells CASSQEGGVTDTQYF. CDR3 sequence (DNA): TGTGCCAGCAGCCAAGAAGGCGGGGTAACAGATACGCAGTATTTT.

V is TRBV7-2 and J is TRBJ2-5; 11 bases are a match to TRBD2. CDR3 length: 19 residues. Germline loops: CDR1 SGHTA, CDR2 FQGNSA. The junction had 19 bases not matched to a gene; V was cut back by 5 bases and J by 5 bases. The CDR3 bases are TGTGCCAGCAGCCTCCAAGGGCGTTGGTATAGCGGGAGGGCGGAGACCCAGTACTTC. It is translated as CASSLQGRWYSGRAETQYF.